This T cell receptor beta chain stems from a study of OX40 agonist ivuxolimab in advanced cancers. Germline V gives CDR1 LNHDA, CDR2 SQIVND (reference sequence). The CDR3 has 13 residues. Trimming at V came to 10 bases and at J to 7 bases, leaving 9 bases not matched to a gene. Only a few counts were recorded for this clone. The antigen is not known. Notes on the study in general: Among T cells, CD8+ cells averaged more expanded clones than CD4+ cells. Among patients with partial responses at 0.1-3.0 mg/kg, clonal expansion was among the lowest.

The repertoire was sequenced with immunoSEQ multiplex PCR; TCRdb's copy has only in-frame clones and lacks some. Among 75,000 to 100,000 clones, approximately 80% were seen once, and the ten largest hold roughly 6%. The receptor was derived from an adult with an advanced solid tumor such as melanoma, head and neck, liver or kidney cancer. This specimen consisted of CD4+ or CD8+ T cells sorted from blood, obtained in a trial of the OX40 agonist ivuxolimab. The V and J genes are TRBV19 and TRBJ1-5, with TRBD1 matching 8 bases. The CDR3 DNA follows: TGTGCCACCGACAGGGGCCCACGACAGCCCCAGCATTTT. Translation: CATDRGPRQPQHF.